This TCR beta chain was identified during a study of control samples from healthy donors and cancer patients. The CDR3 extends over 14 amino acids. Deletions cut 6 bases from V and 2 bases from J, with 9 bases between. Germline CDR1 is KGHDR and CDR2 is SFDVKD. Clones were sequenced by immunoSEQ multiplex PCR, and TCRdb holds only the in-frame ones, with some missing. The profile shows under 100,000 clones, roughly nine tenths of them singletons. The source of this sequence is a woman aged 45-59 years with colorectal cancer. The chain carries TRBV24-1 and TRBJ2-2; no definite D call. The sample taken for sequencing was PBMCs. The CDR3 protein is CATSFGSNTGELFF. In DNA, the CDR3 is TGTGCCACCAGTTTTGGCAGCAACACCGGGGAGCTGTTTTTT.